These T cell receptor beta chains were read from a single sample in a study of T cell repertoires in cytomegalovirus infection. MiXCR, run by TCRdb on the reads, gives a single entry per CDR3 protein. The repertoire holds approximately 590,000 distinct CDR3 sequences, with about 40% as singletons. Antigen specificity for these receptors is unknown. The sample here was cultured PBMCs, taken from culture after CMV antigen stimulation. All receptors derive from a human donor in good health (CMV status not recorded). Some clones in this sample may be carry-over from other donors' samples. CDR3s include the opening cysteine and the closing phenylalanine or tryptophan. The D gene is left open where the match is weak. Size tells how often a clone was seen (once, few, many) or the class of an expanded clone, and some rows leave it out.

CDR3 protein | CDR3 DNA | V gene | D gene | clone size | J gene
CASSSGTLSAFF | TGTGCCAGCAGTTCAGGGACGTTGTCGGCTTTCTTT | TRBV6-2/TRBV6-3 | - | few | TRBJ1-1
CASSTHSVKDSNQPQHF | TGTGCCAGCAGCACACACAGCGTGAAGGATAGCAATCAGCCCCAGCATTTT | TRBV6-1 | - | few | TRBJ1-5
CASGLAPDGRTNEQYF | TGTGCTAGTGGTTTGGCACCTGATGGAAGGACCAACGAGCAGTACTTC | TRBV12-5 | - | - | TRBJ2-7
CATSRGLATDEQFF | TGTGCCACCAGCAGGGGTCTAGCAACTGATGAGCAGTTCTTC | TRBV15 | - | - | TRBJ2-1
CASSQVQRGGMVETQYF | TGCGCCAGCAGCCAAGTGCAGCGTGGGGGGATGGTCGAGACCCAGTACTTC | TRBV4-1 | - | - | TRBJ2-5
CASSEPREQFF | TGTGCCAGCAGTGAACCGCGTGAGCAGTTCTTC | TRBV6-1 | - | - | TRBJ2-1
CASSEFRSRGYEQYF | TGTGCCAGCAGTGAATTTAGATCCCGGGGGTACGAGCAGTACTTC | TRBV25-1 | - | - | TRBJ2-7
CASSSGQGNPGNTIYF | TGTGCCAGCAGTTCGGGACAGGGGAACCCTGGAAACACCATATATTTT | TRBV6-1 | TRBD1 | - | TRBJ1-3
CASSLARTGVDEQYF | TGCGCCAGCAGCTTGGCGCGGACAGGGGTGGACGAGCAGTACTTC | TRBV13 | TRBD1 | - | TRBJ2-7
CASSAYNSYATNEKLFF | TGTGCCAGCTCCGCATACAACTCCTATGCAACTAATGAAAAACTGTTTTTT | TRBV6-1 | - | few | TRBJ1-4
CSASPGGDTEAFF | TGCAGTGCTAGCCCAGGGGGGGACACTGAAGCTTTCTTT | TRBV20-1 | TRBD1 | few | TRBJ1-1
CASSLAPGSGAQYF | TGTGCCAGCAGCTTAGCCCCGGGGAGTGGCGCGCAGTACTTC | TRBV7-2 | - | - | TRBJ2-7
CASSSNAAGDTQYF | TGTGCCAGCAGCTCGAACGCGGCAGGGGATACGCAGTATTTT | TRBV7-2 | - | few | TRBJ2-3
CASSGGSYNSPLHF | TGTGCCAGCTCAGGGGGCTCCTATAATTCACCCCTCCACTTT | TRBV6-1 | TRBD1 | few | TRBJ1-6
CASSTRRGWGYEQYF | TGTGCCAGCAGCACCAGACGGGGGTGGGGCTACGAGCAGTACTTC | TRBV7-2 | - | few | TRBJ2-7
CASRATSGRAYEQYF | TGTGCCAGCAGGGCAACTAGCGGGAGGGCCTACGAGCAGTACTTC | TRBV7-2 | TRBD2 | few | TRBJ2-7
CASSQGKVGGPYEQYF | TGTGCCAGCAGCCAAGGGAAGGTGGGAGGGCCCTACGAGCAGTACTTC | TRBV4-2 | TRBD2 | - | TRBJ2-7
CASSPAFGRAAAYEQYF | TGTGCCAGCAGTCCCGCCTTTGGAAGGGCGGCAGCCTACGAGCAGTACTTC | TRBV7-2 | - | - | TRBJ2-7
CAIMAEDYGYTF | TGTGCCATCATGGCGGAGGATTATGGCTACACCTTC | TRBV10-3 | - | - | TRBJ1-2
CAISGQRSYGYTF | TGTGCCATCAGTGGGCAGAGAAGTTATGGCTACACCTTC | TRBV10-3 | - | - | TRBJ1-2
CASSYRGYEQYF | TGTGCCAGCAGCTACAGGGGTTACGAGCAGTACTTC | TRBV7-9 | TRBD1 | few | TRBJ2-7
CASSLPSNTGANVLTF | TGCGCCAGCAGCCTCCCGAGTAATACTGGGGCCAACGTCCTGACTTTC | TRBV5-1 | - | - | TRBJ2-6
CASKGKGAANEKLFF | TGTGCCAGTAAGGGTAAGGGGGCTGCTAATGAAAAACTGTTTTTT | TRBV19 | TRBD1 | - | TRBJ1-4
CASSRRGLASQETQYF | TGTGCCAGCAGCCGGCGGGGACTAGCATCCCAAGAGACCCAGTACTTC | TRBV28 | TRBD2 | - | TRBJ2-5
CASSLESRGYGYTF | TGTGCCAGCAGCTTAGAGAGCAGGGGCTATGGCTACACCTTC | TRBV7-9 | - | few | TRBJ1-2
CASRRGASYNSPLHF | TGTGCCAGTAGGAGGGGGGCCAGCTATAATTCACCCCTCCACTTT | TRBV19 | - | few | TRBJ1-6
CASNPNGGNTIYF | TGTGCCAGCAATCCCAATGGTGGAAACACCATATATTTT | TRBV12-3/TRBV12-4 | - | - | TRBJ1-3
CASSPGPGQGVWAQYF | TGTGCCAGCAGCCCAGGCCCGGGACAGGGGGTCTGGGCCCAGTACTTC | TRBV7-8 | TRBD1 | - | TRBJ2-5
CASSLISGLDWIF | TGTGCCAGCAGCTTAATCTCCGGACTTGATTGGATCTTC | TRBV7-2 | - | - | TRBJ2-1
CASSLDIKRIYEQYF | TGCGCCAGCAGCTTGGATATAAAACGAATATACGAGCAGTACTTC | TRBV5-1 | - | - | TRBJ2-7
CASSFGRLREVAGEQFF | TGTGCCAGCAGCTTCGGTCGCCTGAGGGAGGTGGCAGGTGAGCAGTTCTTC | TRBV5-8 | - | few | TRBJ2-1
CASLGQKQETQYF | TGTGCCAGCTTGGGACAGAAACAAGAGACCCAGTACTTC | TRBV6-2/TRBV6-3 | TRBD1 | - | TRBJ2-5
CASSLAESYEQYF | TGTGCCAGCAGCTTGGCTGAGTCCTACGAGCAGTACTTC | TRBV5-6 | - | - | TRBJ2-7